This T cell receptor beta chain was found in a study of blood T cell repertoires in COVID-19. For the study at large: There were acute and convalescent COVID-19 samples, and they came from the United States, Italy and Spain.

TCRdb's table, derived via immunoSEQ multiplex PCR, lists solely in-frame clones and lacks some. Of about 250,000 clones listed, roughly 85% are singletons. Residents of 24 US areas, aged about 18 to 95 years, made up the participants. This CDR3 spans 15 amino acids. V gave up 5 bases and J gave up 5 bases; unmatched junction bases: 3. The germline CDR1 and CDR2 sequences are SNHLY and FYNNEI. The TCR was taken from a man aged 40-50 years who had been exposed to COVID-19. Sequences were obtained from PBMCs or T cells enriched from blood (not recorded which). The chain recombines TRBV2 with TRBJ2-2; 12 bases align to TRBD2. CDR3 in amino acids: CASSSSGRGTGELFF. The CDR3 DNA follows: TGTGCCAGCAGTTCTAGCGGGAGGGGGACCGGGGAGCTGTTTTTT.